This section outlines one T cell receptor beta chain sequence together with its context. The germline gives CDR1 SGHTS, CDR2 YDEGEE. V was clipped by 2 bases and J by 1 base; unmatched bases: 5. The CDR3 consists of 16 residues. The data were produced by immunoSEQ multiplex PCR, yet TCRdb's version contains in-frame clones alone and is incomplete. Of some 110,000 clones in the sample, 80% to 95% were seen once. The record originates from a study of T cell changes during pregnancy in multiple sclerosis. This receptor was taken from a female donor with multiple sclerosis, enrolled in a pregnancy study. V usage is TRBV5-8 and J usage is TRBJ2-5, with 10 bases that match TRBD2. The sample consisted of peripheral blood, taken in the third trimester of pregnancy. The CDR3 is CASSFRLAGGQETQYF. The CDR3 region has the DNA TGTGCCAGCAGCTTCCGACTAGCGGGCGGCCAAGAGACCCAGTACTTC.